The clone carrying this TCR beta chain has a count of ten or more. Its specificity is not known. Hyperthyroidism qualified as stable when ophthalmopathy did not develop within 18 months of follow-up. Patients were diagnosed from clinical symptoms, serum thyroxine, TRAb, thyroid ultrasound and orbital computed tomography. The data are from a study of Graves' ophthalmopathy and Graves' hyperthyroidism. Broader study findings: Progression of ophthalmopathy was predicted by the model with 65% to 71% sensitivity and just over 72% specificity.

Germline V gene data show CDR1 as MNHEY and CDR2 as SVGAGI. Trimming removed 7 bases from V and 5 bases from J; junction bases left unmatched: 6. The CDR3 sequence is 13 residues long. For repertoire sequencing, the TCR beta CDR3 regions were amplified from RNA transcripts. Second-round multiplex PCR followed a first-round RT-PCR using HTBI primers. TCRdb re-called the multiplex PCR reads through MiXCR, storing one row per CDR3 protein. The sample records over 500,000 distinct CDR3 sequences, approximately 22% being singletons. Material: peripheral blood. The receptor was isolated from a young woman with stable Graves' hyperthyroidism. Some clones in this sample may be carry-over from other donors' samples. The V and J genes are TRBV6-5 and TRBJ2-7; TRBD2 aligns across 9 bases. Here the CDR3 reads CASTRTSENEQYF. The CDR3 DNA reads TGTGCCAGCACCCGGACTAGCGAAAACGAGCAGTACTTC.